This TCR beta chain came from a study of cytomegalovirus exposure and HLA in healthy donors. This CDR3 comprises 13 residues. Germline lookup yields CDR1 MNHNY and CDR2 SVGAGI (reference sequence). The V and J ends lost 5 bases and 10 bases respectively, with 12 bases between them. Primers: 60 Vbeta forward and 13 Jbeta reverse. Clones were sequenced by immunoSEQ multiplex PCR, and TCRdb holds only the in-frame ones, with some missing. Seen here are approximately 79,000 clones, 74% observed once, and the top ten hold about 8.6%. The material sequenced was PBMCs. The chain uses TRBV6-6 and TRBJ1-6, with D perhaps matching TRBD1 (5 bases). This clonotype was sampled from a man aged 40-50 years in good health and CMV-seropositive. The CDR3 is CASSRGPLSPLHF. CDR3 DNA sequence: TGTGCCAGCAGTAGGGGCCCACTCTCACCCCTCCACTTT.